This T cell receptor beta chain was recovered during a study of CD8 T cells in Susac syndrome. This clonotype has a single count. The target antigen is unknown. Study observations and caveats: It was acknowledged in the study that the number of individuals who were included in its TCR sequencing and HLA analysis was relatively small.

The germline CDR1 and CDR2 sequences are MNHNY and SVGAGI (reference sequence). CDR3 length: 16 residues. The ends were cut back, 2 bases at V and 4 bases at J, with 15 bases in the middle. Random hexamers served to reverse transcribe about 0.5 to 1 ug RNA. Amplification of the TCR beta CDR3 was carried out by immunoSEQ multiplex PCR, which spanned a total of 54 Vbeta and 13 Jbeta segments. TCRdb re-analysed the immunoSEQ multiplex PCR reads in MiXCR, keeping a single row per CDR3 protein. Seen here are fewer than 350,000 distinct CDR3 sequences, 89% observed once, and the top ten hold 0.18%. The multiple sclerosis controls were treatment-naive patients affected by stable or active relapsing-remitting disease.

V gene TRBV6-6 combines with J gene TRBJ2-1; a weak D match, TRBD2 (5 bases). Specimen: CD8+ T cells from PBMCs. The clonotype comes from a human donor with multiple sclerosis. CDR3 sequence: CASSYTAGSTYNEQFF. The CDR3 region has the DNA TGTGCCAGCAGTTACACGGCGGGCTCTACTTACAATGAGCAGTTCTTC.